What follows is one TCR beta chain and its context. Its antigen remains unidentified. The data were produced by immunoSEQ multiplex PCR, yet TCRdb's version contains in-frame clones alone and is incomplete. Among tens of thousands of clones listed, approximately 70% were seen once. Cultured cells yielded isolated CD4+ T cells after more than nine days. This specimen belongs to a study of vaccination effects on CD4 cells after COVID-19. Across the study: Antigen-specific CD4+ T cells were expanded with viral peptide pools in the ViraFEST assay before sequencing. A couple of convalescent patients each provided a sample, at 16 days and at one week before vaccination.

Study-wide results and limits: Marked clonal contraction was seen in infection- and vaccine-induced clones late after vaccination. Convalescents' post-vaccine spike-reactive clones were mainly new, vaccine-induced.

This CDR3 contains 15 residues. The germline CDR1 and CDR2 sequences are ENHRY and SYGVKD. After removal of 3 bases from V and 8 bases from J, the junction contained 10 bases not matched to a gene. The chain links TRBV10-3 to TRBJ2-7, with 10 bases aligning to TRBD2. The source material was CD4+ T cells from PBMCs cultured without peptide, sampled before COVID-19 vaccination. The sequence came from a human donor who had a prior SARS-CoV-2 infection. The CDR3 DNA reads as TGTGCCATCAGTGACGGGCTAGCGGGAGCCGGGAAGCAGTACTTC. Its translation: CAISDGLAGAGKQYF.